Following are 32 T cell receptor beta chains from one sample sequenced in a study of cytomegalovirus exposure and HLA in healthy donors. It was with 60 Vbeta and 13 Jbeta primers that the PCR ran. The protocol was immunoSEQ multiplex PCR, while the TCRdb copy is restricted to in-frame clones and leaves out a portion. The table lists some 130,000 clones. The source material was PBMCs. These TCRs come from a man between 18 and 29 years old in good health and CMV-seronegative.

The chain is built from TRBV7-3 and TRBJ2-7, with 11 bases that match TRBD1. Germline CDR1 is SGHTA and CDR2 is FQGTGA. The CDR3 length is 14 residues. The trim removed 3 bases at V and 6 bases at J, leaving 4 bases unmatched. The CDR3 protein is CASSFGQGAVEQYF. CDR3 DNA: TGTGCCAGCAGCTTCGGACAGGGGGCAGTCGAGCAGTACTTC.

This CDR3 is CASSLQAGGPNTGELFF. The CDR3 DNA is TGTGCCAGCAGTCTCCAAGCGGGAGGGCCGAACACCGGGGAGCTGTTTTTT. This chain uses TRBV28 with TRBJ2-2; 10 bases are a match to TRBD2. Germline CDR1 and CDR2: MDHEN and SYDVKM. The CDR3 length is 17 residues. J was trimmed by 0 bases and V by 5 bases; bases with no gene match: 6.

V is TRBV29-1 and J is TRBJ2-1; D perhaps matches TRBD1 (5 bases). Between the trimmed V and J ends, which lost 7 bases and 5 bases, there was a span of 15 bases. This CDR3 is built from 13 residues. From germline, CDR1 is SQVTM and CDR2 ANQGSEA. CDR3 DNA: TGCAGCGCGGGCAGGGTCGGAAACAATGAGCAGTTCTTC. This sequence encodes CSAGRVGNNEQFF.

The chain carries TRBV11-3 and TRBJ2-1; 8 bases align to TRBD1. V trimming: 5 bases; J trimming: 5 bases; junction bases outside the gene matches: 2. CDR1 SGHNT and CDR2 YENEEA come from the germline V gene. CDR3 size: 13 residues. CDR3 DNA sequence: TGTGCCAGCAGCAAGGACAGGGACAATGAGCAGTTCTTC. It translates to CASSKDRDNEQFF.

Regarding this clone: The CDR3 does not end in the conserved phenylalanine or tryptophan, so this is likely a read error. The rearrangement joins TRBV5-4 to TRBJ2-2; no reliable D call. The V end lost 0 bases, the J end lost 10 bases, and 10 bases lay between the germline ends. Germline V gives CDR1 SGHNT, CDR2 YYREEE (reference sequence). This CDR3 region has 13 residues. CDR3 region: CASSLESSEELFS. The CDR3, as DNA: TGTGCCAGCAGCTTGGAGTCTAGTGAGGAGCTGTTTTCT.

The chain couples TRBV6-5 to TRBJ2-3; 7 bases fit TRBD2. Germline CDR1 reads MNHEY; CDR2 reads SVGAGI. CDR3 length: 16 residues. J was trimmed by 0 bases and V by 2 bases; bases with no gene match: 5. In DNA form, the CDR3 reads TGTGCCAGCAGTTACGGCCGGCGGGAGAGCACAGATACGCAGTATTTT. Translated: CASSYGRRESTDTQYF.

The chain has TRBV11-1 and TRBJ1-4; D not certain. This CDR3 region has 17 residues. Germline values: CDR1 SGHAT, CDR2 FQDESV (reference sequence). V was shortened by 3 bases and J by 13 bases, with 27 bases between the two germline ends. The CDR3 DNA follows: TGTGCCAGCAGCTTTCGGCAGGTGGGTCCCCGACGAGCAGTACTGTTTTTT. Translating gives CASSFRQVGPRRAVLFF.

The rearrangement joins TRBV12-1 to TRBJ1-1. TRBV12-1 is noted as a pseudogene. The CDR3 contains 13 residues. The CDR3, as DNA: TGTGCCAGCAGCCCCGAGGTGAACACTGAAGCTTTCTTT. It translates to CASSPEVNTEAFF.

The chain links TRBV2 to TRBJ1-5, with 8 bases aligning to TRBD1. V gave up 6 bases and J gave up 0 bases; unmatched junction bases: 1. Germline V gene lookup returns CDR1 SNHLY and CDR2 FYNNEI. The CDR3 runs 14 residues. The CDR3, as DNA: TGTGCCAGCAGGGACAGGGTTAGCAATCAGCCCCAGCATTTT. Amino acid sequence: CASRDRVSNQPQHF.

The chain links TRBV30 to TRBJ2-1; D is unclear. The CDR3 is 15 residues long. The germline CDR1 and CDR2 sequences are GTSNPN and SVGIG (reference sequence). V was cut by 3 bases and J by 0 bases, with 12 bases left in between. This chain's CDR3 is CAWRRRDSSYNEQFF. The CDR3 DNA reads TGTGCCTGGAGGCGCCGTGATAGCTCCTACAATGAGCAGTTCTTC.

A note on this clone: Mismatch with germline at one junction end may stem from a read error. The genes are TRBV18 and TRBJ2-7; D might be TRBD1 (5 bases). CDR1 KGHSH and CDR2 LQKENI come from the germline V gene. CDR3 size: 14 residues. The CDR3 region is CASSTPLQGHEQYF. CDR3 in DNA: TGTGCCAGCTCAACACCGCTCCAGGGTCACGAGCAGTACTTC.

The CDR3, as DNA: TGTGCCAGCAGCTACAGGGACCTGGCCGAAGCTTTCTTT. Its translation is CASSYRDLAEAFF. This chain connects TRBV14 to TRBJ1-1, with D maybe TRBD1 (6 bases). The CDR3 has 13 amino acids. Germline V gene lookup returns CDR1 SGHDN and CDR2 FVKESK. The V gene lost 5 bases and the J gene lost 8 bases, with 15 bases spanning the gap.

The chain uses TRBV25-1 and TRBJ2-7, with 7 bases lining up with TRBD2. The CDR3 contains 14 residues. Germline assignment: CDR1 MGHDK and CDR2 SYGVNS. J gave up 1 base and V 5 bases, and 5 bases lay outside the gene matches. CDR3 residues: CASSNSGGSYEQYF. In nucleotides, the CDR3 is TGTGCCAGCAGTAACTCGGGAGGTTCCTACGAGCAGTACTTC.

This sequence joins TRBV25-1 and TRBJ1-5; D is uncertain. From germline, CDR1 is MGHDK and CDR2 SYGVNS. V was pared by 3 bases and J by 5 bases, with 5 bases between. This CDR3 is built from 12 residues. CDR3 amino acids: CASSDPYQPQHF. In DNA, the CDR3 is TGTGCCAGCAGTGATCCTTATCAGCCCCAGCATTTT. Drawing the rest from reference TRBV25-1 and TRBJ1-5, the complete variable domain is EADIYQTPRYLVIGTGKKITLECSQTMGHDKMYWYQQDPGMELHLIHYSYGVNSTEKGDLSSESTVSRIRTEHFPLTLESARPSHTSQYLCASSDPYQPQHFGDGTRLSIL.

The chain combines TRBV5-1 with TRBJ2-1; 7 bases are shared with TRBD2. V dropped 2 bases and J dropped 9; count of bases not matched to a gene: 11. Germline V gene data show CDR1 as SGHRS and CDR2 as YFSETQ. This CDR3 has 15 amino acids. CDR3 residues: CASSFKGNPGGEQFF. CDR3 DNA: TGCGCCAGCAGCTTTAAGGGCAATCCGGGAGGTGAGCAGTTCTTC.

The CDR3 region is CASSSGQGNQPQHF. The CDR3 bases are TGTGCCAGCAGCTCGGGACAGGGTAATCAGCCCCAGCATTTT. V usage is TRBV7-8 and J usage is TRBJ1-5, with TRBD1 identical over 9 bases. V dropped 4 bases and J dropped 4; count of bases not matched to a gene: 2. The length of the CDR3 is 14 residues. Germline CDR1 is SGHVS and CDR2 is FQNEAQ.

The rearrangement joins TRBV28 to TRBJ1-2; 8 nucleotides align to TRBD1. The CDR3 sequence is 12 residues long. Looked up from germline, CDR1 is MDHEN and CDR2 is SYDVKM. After removal of 8 bases from V and 7 bases from J, the junction contained 6 bases not matched to a gene. CDR3 sequence: CASLGQGAGYTF. The CDR3 nucleotides read TGTGCCAGCCTCGGACAGGGCGCTGGCTACACCTTC.

The chain carries TRBV5-1 and TRBJ1-4; possible D gene TRBD1, 5 bases. The CDR3 sequence is 15 residues long. The ends were cut back, 5 bases at V and 5 bases at J, with 16 bases in the middle. Germline V lookup: CDR1 SGHRS, CDR2 YFSETQ. The CDR3 DNA follows: TGCGCCAGCAGTGTTCGAGCAGGGCGAAATGAAAAACTGTTTTTT. Encoded protein: CASSVRAGRNEKLFF.

The chain has TRBV4-3 and TRBJ2-3; the D is unclear. Germline V gene lookup returns CDR1 LGHNA and CDR2 YSLEER. V dropped 1 base and J dropped 7 bases, with 15 bases sitting between them. This CDR3 has 15 amino acids. Here the CDR3 DNA reads TGCGCCAGCAGCCAAGTGGGTCAGGCTCCGAATACGCAGTATTTT. Translated: CASSQVGQAPNTQYF.

The genes are TRBV28 and TRBJ2-7; 13 positions match TRBD2. Germline-derived CDR1 and CDR2 are MDHEN and SYDVKM. Trimming at V came to 6 bases and at J to 6 bases, leaving 8 bases not matched to a gene. This CDR3 is 15 amino acids long. CDR3 region: CASSIRLAGGSEQYF. In DNA form, the CDR3 reads TGTGCCAGCAGCATTCGACTAGCGGGAGGTAGCGAGCAGTACTTC.

The chain employs TRBV28 and TRBJ2-7; D remains ambiguous. This CDR3 contains 11 residues. Germline V lookup: CDR1 MDHEN, CDR2 SYDVKM. V was trimmed by 10 bases and J by 3 bases, leaving 10 bases between them. CDR3 bases: TGTGCCATAATGAACAACTACGAGCAGTACTTC. Its translation: CAIMNNYEQYF.

The rearrangement uses TRBV25-1 and TRBJ1-1; D is unclear. CDR1 and CDR2 from the germline V gene are MGHDK and SYGVNS. The CDR3 extends over 12 amino acids. Trimming shortened V by 2 bases and J by 6 bases, and 7 bases separated the two germline ends. In DNA form, the CDR3 reads TGTGCCAGCAGTGAAAGAGCTTCTGAAGCTTTCTTT. Amino acid sequence: CASSERASEAFF.

CDR3 DNA sequence: TGTGCCTGGAGTGTAATGGGGGCTCGGTACTACACTGAAGCTTTCTTT. This sequence encodes CAWSVMGARYYTEAFF. The genes are TRBV30 and TRBJ1-1; possible D gene TRBD1, 6 bases. The CDR3 is made up of 16 amino acids. Germline CDR1 reads GTSNPN; CDR2 reads SVGIG (reference sequence). The V end lost 0 bases, the J end lost 3 bases, and 17 bases lay between the germline ends.

As regards this clone: Germline and junction disagree at one end, which may indicate a read error. J is TRBJ1-4 and V is TRBV7-6, with D maybe TRBD1 (5 bases). The CDR3 covers 15 residues. Germline V CDR1 and CDR2: SGHVS, FNYEAQ. CDR3 sequence (DNA): TGTGCCAGCAGCTCATTCTCAGGGAGGAATGGAAAACTGTTTTTT. Amino acid sequence: CASSSFSGRNGKLFF. The full variable domain, rest sourced from reference TRBV7-6 and TRBJ1-4, is GAGVSQSPRYKVTKRGQDVALRCDPISGHVSLYWYRQALGQGPEFLTYFNYEAQQDKSGLPNDRFSAERPEGSISTLTIQRTEQRDSAMYRCASSSFSGRNGKLFFGSGTQLSVL.

The chain uses TRBV2 and TRBJ2-6; D is ambiguous. CDR1 and CDR2 (germline): SNHLY, FYNNEI. The CDR3 length is 15 residues. Trimming shortened V by 0 bases and J by 2 bases, and 5 bases separated the two germline ends. The CDR3 spells CASSEAAAGANVLTF. CDR3 DNA sequence: TGTGCCAGCAGTGAAGCAGCTGCTGGGGCCAACGTCCTGACTTTC. Full variable domain (remainder filled in from reference TRBV2 and TRBJ2-6): EPEVTQTPSHQVTQMGQEVILRCVPISNHLYFYWYRQILGQKVEFLVSFYNNEISEKSEIFDDQFSVERPDGSNFTLKIRSTKLEDSAMYFCASSEAAAGANVLTFGAGSRLTVL.

J is TRBJ2-1 and V is TRBV7-3, with 7 bases identical to TRBD2. The CDR3 totals 15 residues. Trimming took 5 bases from V and 3 from J; bases not matched to a gene: 7. Per the germline V gene, CDR1 is SGHTA and CDR2 is FQGTGA. The DNA for the CDR3 is TGTGCCAGCAGCCCGGGGGGAGGGATCTACAATGAGCAGTTCTTC. It specifies CASSPGGGIYNEQFF. The whole variable domain, remainder taken from reference TRBV7-3 and TRBJ2-1, is GAGVSQTPSNKVTEKGKYVELRCDPISGHTALYWYRQSLGQGPEFLIYFQGTGAADDSGLPNDRFFAVRPEGSVSTLKIQRTERGDSAVYLCASSPGGGIYNEQFFGPGTRLTVL.

V and J are TRBV5-6 and TRBJ2-7; possible D gene TRBD1, 6 bases. Trimming removed 4 bases at V and 3 bases at J, with 14 bases between. The CDR3 totals 14 residues. Germline CDR1 SGHDT, CDR2 YYEEEE. The CDR3 is CASSGTGRLYEQYF. The CDR3, as DNA: TGTGCCAGCAGCGGCACAGGGCGGCTCTACGAGCAGTACTTC. Using reference TRBV5-6 and TRBJ2-7 for the parts outside the CDR3, the full variable domain is DAGVTQSPTHLIKTRGQQVTLRCSPKSGHDTVSWYQQALGQGPQFIFQYYEEEERQRGNFPDRFSGHQFPNYSSELNVNALLLGDSALYLCASSGTGRLYEQYFGPGTRLTVT.

V is TRBV5-5 and J is TRBJ1-1; 7 nucleotides match TRBD1. Germline V gene lookup returns CDR1 SGHKS and CDR2 YYEKEE (reference sequence). The CDR3 consists of 16 residues. The V segment lost 2 bases and the J segment 1 base; nucleotides outside the gene matches: 8. This chain's CDR3 is CASSLVPDRANTEAFF. The CDR3 region has the DNA TGTGCCAGCAGCTTAGTGCCCGACAGGGCGAACACTGAAGCTTTCTTT.

This chain joins TRBV7-9 and TRBJ1-2; D is uncertain. The germline V gene has CDR1 SEHNR and CDR2 FQNEAQ (reference sequence). This CDR3 region has 16 residues. Trimming took 2 bases from V and 0 from J, leaving 13 bases between them. The CDR3 DNA is TGTGCCAGCAGCTTACTTCGAACGAGTCCTAACTATGGCTACACCTTC. Translation: CASSLLRTSPNYGYTF.

The CDR3: CASREGSSRTDTQYF. The DNA for the CDR3 is TGCGCCAGCCGCGAAGGGTCTAGCCGCACAGATACGCAGTATTTT. The gene calls are TRBV5-1 and TRBJ2-3; possible D gene TRBD2, 5 bases. The CDR3 is made up of 15 amino acids. V gave up 7 bases and J gave up 1 base, with 16 bases separating them. From germline, CDR1 is SGHRS and CDR2 YFSETQ. The entire variable domain, with the rest obtained from reference TRBV5-1 and TRBJ2-3, is as follows: KAGVTQTPRYLIKTRGQQVTLSCSPISGHRSVSWYQQTPGQGLQFLFEYFSETQRNKGNFPGRFSGRQFSNSRSEMNVSTLELGDSALYLCASREGSSRTDTQYFGPGTRLTVL.

This rearrangement joins TRBV6-6 to TRBJ2-7, with 7 positions matching TRBD2. The CDR3 has 14 residues. The V gene's germline CDR1 is MNHNY and CDR2 SVGAGI (reference sequence). V lost 5 bases, J lost 5 bases, and 9 bases stayed unmatched. Written as DNA, the CDR3 is TGTGCCAGCAGTACGCGGGGGATAAGGAACGAGCAGTACTTC. It codes for CASSTRGIRNEQYF.

This chain connects TRBV2 to TRBJ2-3; 8 nucleotides match TRBD1. J gave up 5 bases and V 10 bases, and 20 bases lay outside the gene matches. The germline V gene encodes CDR1 SNHLY and CDR2 FYNNEI. The CDR3 runs 17 residues. CDR3 in amino acids: CAKTGTGKNTRLDTQYF. The CDR3 bases are TGTGCCAAAACCGGGACAGGCAAAAACACCCGGTTAGATACGCAGTATTTT.